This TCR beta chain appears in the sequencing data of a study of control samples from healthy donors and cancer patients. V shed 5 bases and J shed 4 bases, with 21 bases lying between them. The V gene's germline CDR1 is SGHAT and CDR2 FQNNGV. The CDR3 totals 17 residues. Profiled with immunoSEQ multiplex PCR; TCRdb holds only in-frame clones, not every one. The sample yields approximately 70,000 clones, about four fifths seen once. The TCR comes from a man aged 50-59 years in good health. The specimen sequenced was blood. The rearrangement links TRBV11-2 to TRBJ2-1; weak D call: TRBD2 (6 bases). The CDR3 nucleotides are TGTGCCAGCAGCCTCAAAACCGGGGGACGGAAATACAATGAGCAGTTCTTC. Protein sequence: CASSLKTGGRKYNEQFF.